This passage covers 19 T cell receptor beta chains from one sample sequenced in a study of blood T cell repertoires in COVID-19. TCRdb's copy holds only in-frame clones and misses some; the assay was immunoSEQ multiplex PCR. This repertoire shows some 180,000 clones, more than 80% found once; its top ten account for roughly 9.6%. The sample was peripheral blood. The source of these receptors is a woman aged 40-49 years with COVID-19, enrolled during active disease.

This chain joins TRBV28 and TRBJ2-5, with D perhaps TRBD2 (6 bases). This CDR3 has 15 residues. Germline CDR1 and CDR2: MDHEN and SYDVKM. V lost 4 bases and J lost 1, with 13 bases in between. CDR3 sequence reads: CASSSRGAGQETQYF. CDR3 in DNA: TGTGCCAGCAGTTCACGTGGAGCGGGCCAAGAGACCCAGTACTTC.

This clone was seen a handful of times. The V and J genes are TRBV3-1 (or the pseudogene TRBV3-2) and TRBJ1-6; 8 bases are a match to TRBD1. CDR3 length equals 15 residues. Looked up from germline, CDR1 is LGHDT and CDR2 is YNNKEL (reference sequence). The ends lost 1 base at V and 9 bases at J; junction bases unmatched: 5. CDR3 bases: TGTGCCAGCAGCCAAGGCGGGACAGGCGGTTCACCCCTCCACTTT. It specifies CASSQGGTGGSPLHF.

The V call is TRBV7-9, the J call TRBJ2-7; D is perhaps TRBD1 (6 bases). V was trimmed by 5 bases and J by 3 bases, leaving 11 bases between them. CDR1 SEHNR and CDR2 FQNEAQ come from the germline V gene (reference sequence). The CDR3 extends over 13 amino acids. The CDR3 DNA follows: TGTGCCAGCAGCAAAGCGGACAGCTACGAGCAGTACTTC. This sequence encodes CASSKADSYEQYF.

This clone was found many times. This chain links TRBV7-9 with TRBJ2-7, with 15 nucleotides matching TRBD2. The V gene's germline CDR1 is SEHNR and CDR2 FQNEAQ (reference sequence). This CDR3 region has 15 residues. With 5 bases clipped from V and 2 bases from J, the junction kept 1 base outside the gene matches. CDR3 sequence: CASSGTSGRTYEQYF. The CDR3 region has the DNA TGTGCCAGCAGCGGGACTAGCGGGAGGACCTACGAGCAGTACTTC.

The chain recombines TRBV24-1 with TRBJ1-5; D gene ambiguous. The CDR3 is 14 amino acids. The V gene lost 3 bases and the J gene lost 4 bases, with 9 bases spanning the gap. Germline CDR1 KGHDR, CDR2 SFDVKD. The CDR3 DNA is TGTGCCACCAGTGATCTTTATGTAAATCAGCCCCAGCATTTT. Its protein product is CATSDLYVNQPQHF.

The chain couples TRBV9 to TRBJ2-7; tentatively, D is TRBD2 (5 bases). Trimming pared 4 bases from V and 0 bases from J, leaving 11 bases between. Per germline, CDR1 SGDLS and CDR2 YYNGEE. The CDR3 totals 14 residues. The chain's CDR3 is CASSISGVSYEQYF. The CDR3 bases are TGTGCCAGCAGCATCTCCGGGGTCTCCTACGAGCAGTACTTC.

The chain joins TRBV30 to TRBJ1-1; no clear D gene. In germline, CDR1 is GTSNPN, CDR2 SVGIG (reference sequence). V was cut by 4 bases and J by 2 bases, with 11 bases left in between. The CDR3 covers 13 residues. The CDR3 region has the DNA TGTGCCTGGACTCGTAACAGAAACACTGAAGCTTTCTTT. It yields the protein CAWTRNRNTEAFF.

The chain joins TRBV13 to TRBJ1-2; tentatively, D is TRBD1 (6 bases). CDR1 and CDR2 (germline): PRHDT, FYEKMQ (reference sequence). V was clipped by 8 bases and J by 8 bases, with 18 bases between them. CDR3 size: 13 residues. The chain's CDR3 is CASEGGGQKGYTF. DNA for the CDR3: TGTGCCAGCGAAGGGGGGGGCCAAAAGGGCTACACCTTC.

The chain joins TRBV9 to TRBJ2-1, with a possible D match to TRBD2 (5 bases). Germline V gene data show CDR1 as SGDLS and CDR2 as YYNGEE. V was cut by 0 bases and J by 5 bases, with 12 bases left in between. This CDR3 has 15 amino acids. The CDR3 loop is CASSVGGRAHNEQFF. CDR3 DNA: TGTGCCAGCAGCGTAGGTGGGCGGGCCCACAATGAGCAGTTCTTC.

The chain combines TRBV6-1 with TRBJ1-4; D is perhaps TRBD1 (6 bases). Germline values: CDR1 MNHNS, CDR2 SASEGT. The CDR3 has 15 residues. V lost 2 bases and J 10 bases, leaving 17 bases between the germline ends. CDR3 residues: CASSELAGEGGKLFF. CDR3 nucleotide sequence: TGTGCCAGCAGTGAATTGGCAGGGGAGGGCGGAAAACTGTTTTTT.

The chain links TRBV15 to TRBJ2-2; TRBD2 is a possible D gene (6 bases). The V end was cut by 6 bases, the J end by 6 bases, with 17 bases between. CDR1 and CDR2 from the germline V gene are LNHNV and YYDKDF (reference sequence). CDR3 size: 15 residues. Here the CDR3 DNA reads TGTGCCACCAGGGGCCAGCCGGGGGACCCCGGGGAGCTGTTTTTT. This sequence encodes CATRGQPGDPGELFF. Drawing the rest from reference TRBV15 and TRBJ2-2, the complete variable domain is DAMVIQNPRYQVTQFGKPVTLSCSQTLNHNVMYWYQQKSSQAPKLLFHYYDKDFNNEADTPDNFQSRRPNTSFCFLDIRSPGLGDTAMYLCATRGQPGDPGELFFGEGSRLTVL.

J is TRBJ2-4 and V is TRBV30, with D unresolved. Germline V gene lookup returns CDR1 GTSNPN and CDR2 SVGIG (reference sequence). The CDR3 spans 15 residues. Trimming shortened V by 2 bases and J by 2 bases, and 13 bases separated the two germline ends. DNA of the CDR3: TGTGCCTGGAGTAAGTCTAGTGGGTCCAAAAACATTCAGTACTTC. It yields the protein CAWSKSSGSKNIQYF.

As DNA, the CDR3 is TGTGCCAGCTCGCCACCCAGCGGGAGGGGTAATGAGCAGTTCTTC. Its translation is CASSPPSGRGNEQFF. This rearrangement joins TRBV27 to TRBJ2-1, with 10 nucleotides matching TRBD2. CDR1 is MNHEY, CDR2 SMNVEV, per germline (reference sequence). The trim removed 8 bases at V and 7 bases at J, leaving 11 bases unmatched. The CDR3 is 15 residues long.

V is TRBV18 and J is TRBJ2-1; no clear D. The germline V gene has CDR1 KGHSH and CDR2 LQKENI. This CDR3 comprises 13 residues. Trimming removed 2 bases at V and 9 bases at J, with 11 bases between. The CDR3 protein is CASSPISVLEQFF. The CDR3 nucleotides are TGTGCCAGCTCACCAATCTCGGTTCTTGAGCAGTTCTTC. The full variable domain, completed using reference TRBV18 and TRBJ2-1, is NAGVMQNPRHLVRRRGQEARLRCSPMKGHSHVYWYRQLPEEGLKFMVYLQKENIIDESGMPKERFSAEFPKEGPSILRIQQVVRGDSAAYFCASSPISVLEQFFGPGTRLTVL.

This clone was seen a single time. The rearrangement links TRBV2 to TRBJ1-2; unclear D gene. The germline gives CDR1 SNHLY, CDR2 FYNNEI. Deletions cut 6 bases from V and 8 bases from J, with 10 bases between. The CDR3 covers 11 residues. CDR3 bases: TGTGCCAGCAGATTTCTACCAGGCTACACCTTC. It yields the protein CASRFLPGYTF.

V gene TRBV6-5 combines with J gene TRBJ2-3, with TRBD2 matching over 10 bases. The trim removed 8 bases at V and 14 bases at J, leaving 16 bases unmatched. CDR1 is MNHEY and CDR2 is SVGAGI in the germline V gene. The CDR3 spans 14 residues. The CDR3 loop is CASGGLAGVVRWYF. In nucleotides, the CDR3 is TGTGCCAGCGGAGGCCTAGCGGGGGTCGTTCGGTGGTATTTT.

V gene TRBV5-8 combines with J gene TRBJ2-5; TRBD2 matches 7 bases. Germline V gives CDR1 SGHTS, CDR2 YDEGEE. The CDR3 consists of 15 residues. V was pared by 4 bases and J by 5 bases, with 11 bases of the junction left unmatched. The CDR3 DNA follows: TGTGCCAGCAGCCCGACGGGACTACTGCGGGAGACCCAGTACTTC. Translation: CASSPTGLLRETQYF.

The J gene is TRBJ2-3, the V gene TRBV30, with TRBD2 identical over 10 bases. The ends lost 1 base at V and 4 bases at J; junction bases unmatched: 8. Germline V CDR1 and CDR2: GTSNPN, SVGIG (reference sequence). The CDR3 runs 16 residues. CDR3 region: CAWSGTSSGSADTQYF. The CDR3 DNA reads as TGTGCCTGGAGTGGTACCTCTAGCGGGAGTGCAGATACGCAGTATTTT.

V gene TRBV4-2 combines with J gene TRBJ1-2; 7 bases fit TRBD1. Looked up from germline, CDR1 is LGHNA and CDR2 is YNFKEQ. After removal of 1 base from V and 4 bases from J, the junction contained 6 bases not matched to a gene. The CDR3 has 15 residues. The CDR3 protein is CASSQGDRDLYGYTF. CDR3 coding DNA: TGTGCCAGCAGCCAAGGAGACAGGGACCTCTATGGCTACACCTTC.